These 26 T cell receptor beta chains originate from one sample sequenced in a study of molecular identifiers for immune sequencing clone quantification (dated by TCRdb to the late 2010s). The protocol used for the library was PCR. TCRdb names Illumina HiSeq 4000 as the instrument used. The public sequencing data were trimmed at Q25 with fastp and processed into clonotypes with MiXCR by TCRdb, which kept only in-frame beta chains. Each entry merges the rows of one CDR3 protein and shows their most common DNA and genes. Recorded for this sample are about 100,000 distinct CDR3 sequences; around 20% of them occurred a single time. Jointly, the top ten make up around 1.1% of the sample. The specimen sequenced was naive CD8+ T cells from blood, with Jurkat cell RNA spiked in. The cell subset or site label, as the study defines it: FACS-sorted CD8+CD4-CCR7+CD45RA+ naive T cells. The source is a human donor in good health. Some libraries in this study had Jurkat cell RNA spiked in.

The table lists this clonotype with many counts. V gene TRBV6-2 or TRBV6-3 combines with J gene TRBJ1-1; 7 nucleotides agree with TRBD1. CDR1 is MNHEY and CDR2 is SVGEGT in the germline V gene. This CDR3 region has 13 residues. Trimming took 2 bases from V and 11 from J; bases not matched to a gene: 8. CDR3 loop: CASSYSLTGHAFF. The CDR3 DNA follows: TGTGCCAGCAGTTACAGCCTGACAGGGCATGCTTTCTTT.

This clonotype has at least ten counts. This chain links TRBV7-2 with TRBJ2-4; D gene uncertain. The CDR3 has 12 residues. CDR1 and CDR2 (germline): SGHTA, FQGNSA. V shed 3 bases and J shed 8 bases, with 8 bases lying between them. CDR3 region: CASSFLADIQYF. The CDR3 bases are TGTGCCAGCAGCTTCCTGGCGGACATTCAGTACTTC.

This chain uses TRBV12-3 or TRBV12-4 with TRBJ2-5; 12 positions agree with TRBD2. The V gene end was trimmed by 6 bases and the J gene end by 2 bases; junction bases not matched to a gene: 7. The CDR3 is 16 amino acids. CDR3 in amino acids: CASSPGLAGPQETQYF. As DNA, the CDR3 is TGTGCCAGCAGCCCAGGACTAGCGGGACCTCAAGAGACCCAGTACTTC.

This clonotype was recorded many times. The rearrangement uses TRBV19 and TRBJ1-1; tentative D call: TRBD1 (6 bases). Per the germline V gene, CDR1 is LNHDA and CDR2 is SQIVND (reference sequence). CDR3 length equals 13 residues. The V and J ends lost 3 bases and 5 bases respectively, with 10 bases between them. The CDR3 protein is CASSMTGWTEAFF. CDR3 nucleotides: TGTGCCAGTAGTATGACAGGTTGGACTGAAGCTTTCTTT. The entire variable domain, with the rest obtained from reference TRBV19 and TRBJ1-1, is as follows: DGGITQSPKYLFRKEGQNVTLSCEQNLNHDAMYWYRQDPGQGLRLIYYSQIVNDFQKGDIAEGYSVSREKKESFPLTVTSAQKNPTAFYLCASSMTGWTEAFFGQGTRLTVV.

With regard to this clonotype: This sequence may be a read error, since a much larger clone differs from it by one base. DNA for the CDR3: TGCGTCAGCAGCTTGGAAGTAGCGGGAGGATACAATGAGCAGTTCTTC. The encoded protein is CVSSLEVAGGYNEQFF. The rearrangement uses TRBV5-1 and TRBJ2-1; 10 bases are a match to TRBD2. The germline gives CDR1 SGHRS, CDR2 YFSETQ. This CDR3 is built from 16 residues. Together with reference TRBV5-1 and TRBJ2-1, the CDR3 gives the full variable domain: KAGVTQTPRYLIKTRGQQVTLSCSPISGHRSVSWYQQTPGQGLQFLFEYFSETQRNKGNFPGRFSGRQFSNSRSEMNVSTLELGDSALYLCVSSLEVAGGYNEQFFGPGTRLTVL.

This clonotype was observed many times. DNA of the CDR3: TGTGCCAGCAGCCCCATTCAGGGGTCGCCCCAGCATTTT. This gives the protein CASSPIQGSPQHF. The chain links TRBV27 to TRBJ1-5, with D possibly TRBD1 on 6 matching bases. Trimming stripped 6 bases from V and 9 bases from J, with 15 bases between. Germline V CDR1 and CDR2: MNHEY, SMNVEV (reference sequence). CDR3 size: 13 residues.

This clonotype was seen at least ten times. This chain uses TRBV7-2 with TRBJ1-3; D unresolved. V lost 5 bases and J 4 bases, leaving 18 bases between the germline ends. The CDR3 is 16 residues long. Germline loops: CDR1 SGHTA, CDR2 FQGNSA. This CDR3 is CASSPKGAAAGNTIYF. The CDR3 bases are TGTGCCAGCAGCCCTAAGGGTGCGGCGGCGGGAAACACCATATATTTT.

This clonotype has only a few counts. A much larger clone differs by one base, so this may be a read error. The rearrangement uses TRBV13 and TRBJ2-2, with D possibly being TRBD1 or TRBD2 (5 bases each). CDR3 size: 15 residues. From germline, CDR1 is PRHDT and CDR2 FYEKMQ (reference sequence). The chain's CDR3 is CASSLVGRNTGEPFF. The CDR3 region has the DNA TGTGCCAGCAGCTTAGTGGGACGAAACACCGGGGAGCCGTTTTTT. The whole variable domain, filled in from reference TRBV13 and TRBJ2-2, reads AAGVIQSPRHLIKEKRETATLKCYPIPRHDTVYWYQQGPGQDPQFLISFYEKMQSDKGSIPDRFSAQQFSDYHSELNMSSLELGDSALYFCASSLVGRNTGEPFFGEGSRLTVL.

This CDR3 is CASTGSGRSEQYF. In DNA, the CDR3 is TGTGCCAGCACGGGTAGCGGGAGATCCGAGCAGTACTTC. The chain is built from TRBV6-1 and TRBJ2-7; TRBD2 matches 9 bases. CDR3 size: 13 residues. Germline-derived CDR1 and CDR2 are MNHNS and SASEGT. Losses at the gene ends were 7 bases for V and 6 bases for J; bases not matched to a gene: 7.

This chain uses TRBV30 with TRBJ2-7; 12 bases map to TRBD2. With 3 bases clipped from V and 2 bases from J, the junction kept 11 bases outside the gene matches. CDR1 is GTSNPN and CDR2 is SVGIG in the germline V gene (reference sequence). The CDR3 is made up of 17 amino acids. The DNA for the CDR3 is TGTGCCTGGAGCGAGAGGACTAGCGGGGTGATACCCTACGAGCAGTACTTC. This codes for CAWSERTSGVIPYEQYF.

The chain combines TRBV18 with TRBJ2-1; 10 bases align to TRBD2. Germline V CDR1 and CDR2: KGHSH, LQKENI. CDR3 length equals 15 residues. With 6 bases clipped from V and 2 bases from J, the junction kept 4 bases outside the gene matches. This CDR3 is CASSRSGGAYNEQFF. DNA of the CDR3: TGTGCCAGCTCTCGAAGCGGGGGGGCCTACAATGAGCAGTTCTTC.

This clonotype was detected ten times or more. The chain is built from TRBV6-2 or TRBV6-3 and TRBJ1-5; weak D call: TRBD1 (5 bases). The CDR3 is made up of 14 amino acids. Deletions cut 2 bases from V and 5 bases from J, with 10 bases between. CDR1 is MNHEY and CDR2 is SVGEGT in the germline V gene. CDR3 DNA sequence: TGTGCCAGCAGTTACCTCAGGGCGGATCAGCCCCAGCATTTT. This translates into CASSYLRADQPQHF.

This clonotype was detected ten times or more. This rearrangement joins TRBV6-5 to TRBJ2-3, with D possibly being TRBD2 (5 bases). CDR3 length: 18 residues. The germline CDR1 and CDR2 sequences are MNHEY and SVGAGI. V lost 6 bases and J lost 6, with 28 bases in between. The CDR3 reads CASRDPGSHGPFLDTQYF. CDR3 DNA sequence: TGTGCCAGCAGGGACCCTGGGAGTCACGGGCCCTTCTTGGATACGCAGTATTTT.

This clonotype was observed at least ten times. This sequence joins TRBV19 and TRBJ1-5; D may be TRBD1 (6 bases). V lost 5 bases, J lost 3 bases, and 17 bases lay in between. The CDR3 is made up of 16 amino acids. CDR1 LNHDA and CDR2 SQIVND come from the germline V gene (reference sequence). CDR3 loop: CASSPVSGDLNQPQHF. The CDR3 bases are TGTGCCAGTAGTCCTGTATCAGGGGACCTCAATCAGCCCCAGCATTTT.

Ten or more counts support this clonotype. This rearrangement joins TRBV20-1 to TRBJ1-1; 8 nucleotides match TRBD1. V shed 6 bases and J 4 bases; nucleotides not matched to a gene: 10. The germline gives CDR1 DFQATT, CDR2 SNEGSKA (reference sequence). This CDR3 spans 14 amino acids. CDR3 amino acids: CSALTRGQVTEAFF. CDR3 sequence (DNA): TGCAGTGCCCTAACCAGGGGGCAGGTCACTGAAGCTTTCTTT.

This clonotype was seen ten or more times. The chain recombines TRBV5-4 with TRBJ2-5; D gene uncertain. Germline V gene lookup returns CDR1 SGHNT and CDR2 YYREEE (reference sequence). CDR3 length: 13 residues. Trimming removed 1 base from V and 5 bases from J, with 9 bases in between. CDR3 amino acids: CASSLRDEETQYF. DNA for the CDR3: TGTGCCAGCAGCTTGAGAGATGAGGAGACCCAGTACTTC.

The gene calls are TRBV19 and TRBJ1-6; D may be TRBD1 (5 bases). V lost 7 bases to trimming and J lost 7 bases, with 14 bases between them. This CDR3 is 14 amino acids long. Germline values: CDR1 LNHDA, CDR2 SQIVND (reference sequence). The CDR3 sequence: CASTAGGANSPLHF. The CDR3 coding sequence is TGTGCCAGTACTGCCGGTGGGGCGAATTCACCCCTCCACTTT.

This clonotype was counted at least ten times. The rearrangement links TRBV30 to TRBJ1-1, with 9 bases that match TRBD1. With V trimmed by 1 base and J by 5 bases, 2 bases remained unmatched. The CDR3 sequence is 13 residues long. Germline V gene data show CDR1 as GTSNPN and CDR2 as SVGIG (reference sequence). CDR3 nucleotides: TGTGCCTGGAGTGGACAGGGGGGTACTGAAGCTTTCTTT. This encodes CAWSGQGGTEAFF.

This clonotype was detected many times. CDR3 sequence: CSARDVYSYEQYF. For the CDR3, the DNA is TGCAGTGCTAGAGATGTGTACAGCTACGAGCAGTACTTC. The rearrangement joins TRBV20-1 to TRBJ2-7; D unclear. Germline CDR1 DFQATT, CDR2 SNEGSKA (reference sequence). The V gene lost 0 bases and the J gene lost 3 bases, with 9 bases spanning the gap. This CDR3 is built from 13 residues.

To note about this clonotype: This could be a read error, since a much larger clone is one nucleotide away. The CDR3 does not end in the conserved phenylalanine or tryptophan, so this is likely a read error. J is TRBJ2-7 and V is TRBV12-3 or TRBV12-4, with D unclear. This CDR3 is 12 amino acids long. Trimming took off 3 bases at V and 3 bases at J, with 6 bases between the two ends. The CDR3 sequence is CASSFLGYEQYL. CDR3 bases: TGTGCCAGCAGTTTTCTGGGCTACGAGCAGTACCTC.

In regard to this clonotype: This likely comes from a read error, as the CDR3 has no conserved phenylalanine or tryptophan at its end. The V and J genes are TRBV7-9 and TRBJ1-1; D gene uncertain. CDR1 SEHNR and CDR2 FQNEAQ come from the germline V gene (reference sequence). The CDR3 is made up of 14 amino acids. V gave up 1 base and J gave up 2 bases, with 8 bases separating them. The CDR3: CASSLDNGNTEAFL. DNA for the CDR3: TGTGCCAGCAGCTTAGACAACGGCAACACTGAAGCTTTCCTT.

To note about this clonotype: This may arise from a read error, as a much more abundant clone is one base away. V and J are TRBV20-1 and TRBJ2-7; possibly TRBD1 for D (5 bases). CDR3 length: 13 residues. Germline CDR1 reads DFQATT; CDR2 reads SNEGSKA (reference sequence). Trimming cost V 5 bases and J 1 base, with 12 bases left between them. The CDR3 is CSAWGRASYEQYF. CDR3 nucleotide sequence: TGCAGTGCTTGGGGCAGGGCGTCCTACGAGCAGTACTTC.

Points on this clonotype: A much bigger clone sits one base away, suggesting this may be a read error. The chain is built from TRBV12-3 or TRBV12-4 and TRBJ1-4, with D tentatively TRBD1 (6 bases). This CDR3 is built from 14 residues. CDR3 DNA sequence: TGTGCCAGCAGTTTAGGGGGGCCTAACGAAAAACTGTCTTTT. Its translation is CASSLGGPNEKLSF.

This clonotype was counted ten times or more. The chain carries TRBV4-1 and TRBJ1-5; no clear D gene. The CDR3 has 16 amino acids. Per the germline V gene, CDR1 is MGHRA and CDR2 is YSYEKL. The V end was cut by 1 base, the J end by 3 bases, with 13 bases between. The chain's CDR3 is CASSQVSPQSNQPQHF. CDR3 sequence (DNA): TGCGCCAGCAGCCAAGTTTCCCCGCAGTCCAATCAGCCCCAGCATTTT.

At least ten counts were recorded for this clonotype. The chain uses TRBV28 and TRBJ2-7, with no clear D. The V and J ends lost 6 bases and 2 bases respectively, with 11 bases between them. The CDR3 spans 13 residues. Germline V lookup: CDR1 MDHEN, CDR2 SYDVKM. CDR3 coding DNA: TGTGCCAGCAGACCCGACGGTACCTACGAGCAGTACTTC. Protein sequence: CASRPDGTYEQYF.

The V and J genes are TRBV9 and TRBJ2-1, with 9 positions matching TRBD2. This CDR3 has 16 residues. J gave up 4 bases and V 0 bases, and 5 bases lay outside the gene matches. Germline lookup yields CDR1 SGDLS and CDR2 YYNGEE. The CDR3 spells CASSVVAAGGYNEQFF. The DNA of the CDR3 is TGTGCCAGCAGCGTAGTGGCGGCGGGAGGGTACAATGAGCAGTTCTTC.